Listed below are T cell receptor beta chains from one sample, sequenced in a study of regulatory T cells in long-lasting Graves disease. TCRdb re-derived calls from the multiplex PCR reads in MiXCR, one entry per CDR3 protein. The sample records 450,000 or so distinct CDR3 sequences, roughly 20% being singletons. The starting material was peripheral blood mononuclear cells (PBMCs), obtained when the disease was refractory, from a patient treated with antithyroid drugs. The receptors stem from a female donor with Graves disease. CDR3s include the opening cysteine and the closing phenylalanine or tryptophan. The D gene is left open where the match is weak. Size values are once, few and many counts, or a class for expanded clones, and some rows have none.

D gene	J gene	V gene	clone size	CDR3 DNA	CDR3 protein
NA	TRBJ1-1	TRBV27	many	TGTGCCAGCAGTCTCGTCGCGGGTACCACTGAAGCTTTCTTT	CASSLVAGTTEAFF
NA	TRBJ1-6	TRBV12-3/TRBV12-4	NA	TGTGCCAGCAGTCCCCGGTGGGGGGCGCAGGGCGACACTGAAGTTTTCTTT	CASSPRWGAQGDTEVFF
NA	TRBJ1-2	TRBV6-1	few	TGTGCCAGCAGCCCCGGGGGGGGAGTCGGCTACACCTTC	CASSPGGGVGYTF
TRBD1	TRBJ2-5	TRBV5-6	NA	TGTGCCAGCAGCTGGGACAGTAAAGAGACCCAGTACTTC	CASSWDSKETQYF
TRBD1	TRBJ2-7	TRBV28	many	TGTGCCAGCAGTTCCCTTACAGGGGTGGGCTACGAGCAGTACTTC	CASSSLTGVGYEQYF
NA	TRBJ2-4	TRBV6-2/TRBV6-3	few	TGTGCCAGCAGCCGCGACAGGACAAACATTCAGTACTTC	CASSRDRTNIQYF
TRBD1	TRBJ2-5	TRBV12-3/TRBV12-4	many	TGTGCCAGCAGCGGATCCAGGACAGGGTGGGAGACCCAGTACTTC	CASSGSRTGWETQYF
TRBD1	TRBJ1-2	TRBV12-3/TRBV12-4	few	TGTGCCAGCAGTTCCCCGGGACAGGCCACCTTC	CASSSPGQATF
NA	TRBJ2-3	TRBV11-3	few	TGTGCCAGCAGCTTAGGGGGGCTACGCACAGATACGCAGTATTTT	CASSLGGLRTDTQYF
TRBD2	TRBJ2-7	TRBV7-2	many	TGTGCCAGCAGCCTAACGTTAGCGGGATTGGGCGAGCAGTACTTC	CASSLTLAGLGEQYF
NA	TRBJ2-7	TRBV6-1	many	TGTGCCAGCATTCCTGGGGGAAACGAGCAGTACTTC	CASIPGGNEQYF
NA	TRBJ2-7	TRBV6-9	many	TGTGCCAGCAGTTACCCCGTGGCAGGGCGATCCTACGAGCAGTACTTC	CASSYPVAGRSYEQYF
NA	TRBJ1-2	TRBV12-3/TRBV12-4	many	TGTGCCAGCAGTCTTAAAACTAACTATGGCTACACCTTC	CASSLKTNYGYTF
NA	TRBJ2-2	TRBV12-3/TRBV12-4	many	TGTGCCAGCAGTCGAACAGTCCCCTCAGGGGAGCTGTTTTTT	CASSRTVPSGELFF
NA	TRBJ2-7	TRBV5-1	NA	TGCGCCAGCAGCCCTGGAGGGCGGCAGTACTACGAGCAGTACTTC	CASSPGGRQYYEQYF
NA	TRBJ2-7	TRBV7-9	many	TGTGCCAGCAGCTCGTTCGGGACACCCTACGAGCAGTACTTC	CASSSFGTPYEQYF
NA	TRBJ1-2	TRBV7-2	NA	TGTGCCAGCAGCTTAGGCGGGACATACCATGGCTACACCTTC	CASSLGGTYHGYTF
TRBD2	TRBJ2-3	TRBV12-3/TRBV12-4	NA	TGTGCCAGCAGACCAAGCGGGAGTCTCGCAGATACGCAGTATTTT	CASRPSGSLADTQYF
TRBD2	TRBJ2-7	TRBV6-1	few	TGTGCCAGCAGCCCGGGACTAGCGGGAGGGGACTCCTACGAGCAGTACTTC	CASSPGLAGGDSYEQYF
NA	TRBJ1-1	TRBV7-3	NA	TGTGCCAGCAGCTTAACAATGAGCGGCGAAGCTTTCTTT	CASSLTMSGEAFF
TRBD1	TRBJ1-2	TRBV5-1	few	TGCGCCAGCAGCTTGGGCAGGGGGTCGGGATTTAACTATGGCTACACCTTC	CASSLGRGSGFNYGYTF
TRBD1	TRBJ1-5	TRBV12-3/TRBV12-4	many	TGTGCCAGCAGCATAATCCGGGACAGCTATCAGCCCCAGCATTTT	CASSIIRDSYQPQHF
NA	TRBJ1-1	TRBV5-1	NA	TGCGCCAGCAGCCCGGGGAGGTGGGGGACGAACACTGAAGCTTTCTTT	CASSPGRWGTNTEAFF
NA	TRBJ2-5	TRBV12-3/TRBV12-4	many	TGTGCCAGCAGTTTCGGGCAGTCGGGGACCCAAGAGACCCAGTACTTC	CASSFGQSGTQETQYF
TRBD2	TRBJ2-7	TRBV11-2	many	TGTGCCAGCAGCTCGACTAGCGGGAGGGCAGGCGAGCAGTACTTC	CASSSTSGRAGEQYF
TRBD2	TRBJ2-2	TRBV3-1	few	TGTGCCAGCAGCCTTCCGGGACTAGCGGGGACCGGGGAGCTGTTTTTT	CASSLPGLAGTGELFF
NA	TRBJ2-2	TRBV7-3	many	TGTGCCAGCAGCTCCTTAGCGATGGGGACCGGGGAGCTGTTTTTT	CASSSLAMGTGELFF
TRBD2	TRBJ2-7	TRBV3-1	few	TGTGCCAGCAGCCAAGACCCAAGCGGGAAGGGTTTATACGAGCAGTACTTC	CASSQDPSGKGLYEQYF
NA	TRBJ2-7	TRBV5-4	NA	TGTGCCAGCCAGGACGGCTACGAGCAGTACTTC	CASQDGYEQYF
TRBD1	TRBJ1-4	TRBV19	NA	TGTGCCAGTAAAAGGCGGGACAGGAATGAAAAACTGTTTTTT	CASKRRDRNEKLFF
NA	TRBJ2-5	TRBV9	few	TGTGCCAGCAGCGCCAGAGAGAGACGTCCAGAGACCCAGTACTTC	CASSARERRPETQYF